A selection of T cell receptor beta chains follows, all from one sample in a study of Graves' ophthalmopathy and Graves' hyperthyroidism. Via MiXCR, TCRdb re-called the multiplex PCR reads, giving one row per CDR3 protein. This sample has roughly 420,000 distinct CDR3 sequences; roughly 20% occur once, and the top ten carry roughly 3%. Material: peripheral blood. These receptors were collected from a woman between 18 and 29 years old with stable Graves' hyperthyroidism. CDR3s include the opening cysteine and the closing phenylalanine or tryptophan. Fields, in order: CDR3 protein, CDR3 DNA, D gene, V gene, J gene, clone size. D genes are given only for firm matches. Clone sizes are given selectively: once, few, many, or a class where the clone is expanded.

CDR3 protein: CASSRSGKQYF; CDR3 DNA: TGTGCCAGCAGCCGATCGGGGAAGCAGTACTTC; D gene: -; V gene: TRBV28; J gene: TRBJ2-7; clone size: -
CDR3 protein: CASTGDTYYGYTF; CDR3 DNA: TGTGCCAGCACAGGGGACACCTACTATGGCTACACCTTC; D gene: -; V gene: TRBV12-3/TRBV12-4; J gene: TRBJ1-2; clone size: -
CDR3 protein: CSVELIGPGQFNYGYTF; CDR3 DNA: TGCAGCGTTGAGCTTATAGGACCAGGACAGTTTAACTATGGCTACACCTTC; D gene: -; V gene: TRBV29-1; J gene: TRBJ1-2; clone size: many
CDR3 protein: CSASDTRGYTF; CDR3 DNA: TGCAGTGCTAGCGATACTCGGGGCTACACCTTC; D gene: -; V gene: TRBV20-1; J gene: TRBJ1-2; clone size: -
CDR3 protein: CASSLFLTNYEQYF; CDR3 DNA: TGCGCCAGCAGCTTGTTCCTAACCAACTACGAGCAGTACTTC; D gene: -; V gene: TRBV5-1; J gene: TRBJ2-7; clone size: -
CDR3 protein: CASSLSAIPYEQYF; CDR3 DNA: TGTGCCAGCAGTTTGTCGGCAATTCCCTACGAGCAGTACTTC; D gene: -; V gene: TRBV12-3/TRBV12-4; J gene: TRBJ2-7; clone size: many
CDR3 protein: CAIKASGRFATQYF; CDR3 DNA: TGTGCCATCAAGGCTAGCGGGAGGTTCGCGACCCAGTACTTC; D gene: TRBD2; V gene: TRBV10-3; J gene: TRBJ2-5; clone size: -
CDR3 protein: CASSLGVRDTDAFF; CDR3 DNA: TGTGCCAGCAGCTTGGGGGTAAGGGACACTGACGCTTTCTTT; D gene: -; V gene: TRBV7-2; J gene: TRBJ1-1; clone size: few
CDR3 protein: CASSLRGGTGGRRSKNIQYF; CDR3 DNA: TGTGCCAGCAGTTTACGTGGCGGGACAGGGGGCCGTCGGTCCAAAAACATTCAGTACTTC; D gene: TRBD1; V gene: TRBV27; J gene: TRBJ2-4; clone size: many
CDR3 protein: CASMMRDGEAFF; CDR3 DNA: TGTGCCAGCATGATGCGGGACGGGGAAGCTTTCTTT; D gene: -; V gene: TRBV28; J gene: TRBJ1-1; clone size: many
CDR3 protein: CASTGGGSNSPLHF; CDR3 DNA: TGCGCCAGCACGGGCGGGGGCAGTAATTCACCCCTCCACTTT; D gene: -; V gene: TRBV5-1; J gene: TRBJ1-6; clone size: many
CDR3 protein: CSARGLTPGGKNIKYF; CDR3 DNA: TGCAGTGCTAGGGGCCTCACTCCCGGGGGCAAAAACATTAAGTACTTC; D gene: -; V gene: TRBV20-1; J gene: TRBJ2-4; clone size: few
CDR3 protein: CASRPVGGNTGELFF; CDR3 DNA: TGTGCCAGCAGACCAGTGGGGGGGAACACCGGGGAGCTGTTTTTT; D gene: -; V gene: TRBV2; J gene: TRBJ2-2; clone size: few
CDR3 protein: CASRDPPGALFMNTEAFF; CDR3 DNA: TGTGCCAGCAGGGACCCTCCGGGGGCACTTTTCATGAACACTGAAGCTTTCTTT; D gene: -; V gene: TRBV6-4; J gene: TRBJ1-1; clone size: many
CDR3 protein: CASSGQGMGNQPQHF; CDR3 DNA: TGTGCCAGCAGTGGACAGGGCATGGGCAATCAGCCCCAGCATTTT; D gene: TRBD1; V gene: TRBV6-1; J gene: TRBJ1-5; clone size: -
CDR3 protein: CASAGTTNQPQHF; CDR3 DNA: TGCGCCAGTGCCGGGACAACAAATCAGCCCCAGCATTTT; D gene: -; V gene: TRBV10-2; J gene: TRBJ1-5; clone size: -
CDR3 protein: CASSLPPMTLRGPYEQYF; CDR3 DNA: TGTGCCAGCAGCTTGCCACCGATGACCCTCAGGGGGCCCTACGAGCAGTACTTC; D gene: TRBD1; V gene: TRBV11-1; J gene: TRBJ2-7; clone size: many